Each of the 16 T cell receptor beta chains below was sequenced from the same sample in a study of CD4 T cells in relation to SARS-CoV-2 and coronaviruses. Using immunoSEQ multiplex PCR, the repertoire was profiled, and TCRdb retains in-frame clones only, with some absent. The sample shows tens of thousands of clones, approximately 84% of them seen only once. These receptors' targets are unknown. Input material: naive CD4+ T cells from PBMCs, cultured in vitro. Subset specified: naive CD4+ T cells isolated by negative enrichment. The receptors originated from an adult with COVID-19.

The genes are TRBV14 and TRBJ2-1, with D perhaps matching TRBD2 (6 bases). Germline V gene lookup returns CDR1 SGHDN and CDR2 FVKESK. The CDR3 is made up of 13 amino acids. Between the trimmed V and J ends, which lost 4 bases and 10 bases, there was a span of 14 bases. CDR3 in DNA: TGTGCCAGCAGCCCCTTTGTACGGGGGGAGCAGTTCTTC. This gives the protein CASSPFVRGEQFF.

This chain uses TRBV13 with TRBJ2-1; D remains unclear. CDR3 length: 11 amino acids. Between the trimmed V and J ends, which lost 5 bases and 4 bases, there was a span of 3 bases. CDR1 is PRHDT, CDR2 FYEKMQ, per germline (reference sequence). CDR3 DNA: TGTGCCAGCAGCCAATACAATGAGCAGTTCTTC. Amino acid sequence: CASSQYNEQFF.

The chain uses TRBV7-8 and TRBJ2-1; D uncertain. This CDR3 is 15 amino acids long. Per the germline V gene, CDR1 is SGHVS and CDR2 is FQNEAQ. V lost 2 bases, J lost 0 bases, and 8 bases lay in between. The CDR3 is CASSLPGISYNEQFF. CDR3 in DNA: TGTGCCAGCAGCTTACCCGGAATCTCCTACAATGAGCAGTTCTTC. Using reference TRBV7-8 and TRBJ2-1 for the parts outside the CDR3, the full variable domain is GAGVSQSPRYKVAKRGQDVALRCDPISGHVSLFWYQQALGQGPEFLTYFQNEAQLDKSGLPSDRFFAERPEGSVSTLKIQRTQQEDSAVYLCASSLPGISYNEQFFGPGTRLTVL.

About this clone: At one boundary the junction diverges from the germline segment, which might be a read error. The rearrangement uses TRBV7-7 and TRBJ2-5; 10 bases fit TRBD2. Germline V gene lookup returns CDR1 SSHAT and CDR2 FNYEAQ (reference sequence). CDR3 length: 15 amino acids. CDR3 loop: CASSFRTSGQETQYF. The CDR3 DNA sequence: TGTGCTAGCAGCTTCCGGACTAGCGGCCAAGAGACCCAGTACTTC.

The chain is built from TRBV7-2 and TRBJ2-2; D is possibly TRBD2 (6 bases). The germline V and J ends were trimmed by 1 base and 1 base, with 10 bases remaining between them. Germline V CDR1 and CDR2: SGHTA, FQGNSA. CDR3 length: 16 residues. CDR3 sequence: CASSLGGTLNTGELFF. The DNA for the CDR3 is TGTGCCAGCAGCTTAGGGGGGACTTTGAACACCGGGGAGCTGTTTTTT.

This chain links TRBV6-1 with TRBJ2-7; 7 nucleotides match TRBD1. Germline loops: CDR1 MNHNS, CDR2 SASEGT. V lost 0 bases and J lost 3; bases outside the gene matches: 5. CDR3 size: 15 residues. This chain's CDR3 is CASSEANRGYYEQYF. The CDR3 DNA reads as TGTGCCAGCAGTGAAGCGAACAGGGGTTACTACGAGCAGTACTTC.

The V gene is TRBV5-4, the J gene TRBJ2-7, with 12 bases identical to TRBD2. The V gene end was trimmed by 0 bases and the J gene end by 2 bases; junction bases not matched to a gene: 9. Per germline, CDR1 SGHNT and CDR2 YYREEE (reference sequence). This CDR3 contains 18 residues. The CDR3 sequence: CASSLGTSGAYSTYEQYF. The DNA for the CDR3 is TGTGCCAGCAGCTTGGGGACTAGCGGGGCCTACTCCACCTACGAGCAGTACTTC.

In its sample, this clone was seen a few times. The rearrangement joins TRBV6-4 to TRBJ2-3, with 9 bases matching TRBD2. Trimming at V came to 4 bases and at J to 1 base, leaving 0 bases not matched to a gene. This CDR3 spans 14 amino acids. CDR1 MRHNA and CDR2 SNTAGT come from the germline V gene. Here the CDR3 DNA reads TGTGCCAGCAGTGGGACTAGCGGCACAGATACGCAGTATTTT. Translation: CASSGTSGTDTQYF.

This chain links TRBV4-1 with TRBJ2-3; D tentatively fits TRBD1 or TRBD2 (6 bases each). Trimming took 4 bases from V and 2 from J, leaving 22 bases between them. The CDR3 consists of 18 residues. Germline V gene data show CDR1 as MGHRA and CDR2 as YSYEKL. This CDR3 reads CASSRTRGEKRVTDTQYF. In nucleotides, the CDR3 is TGCGCCAGCAGCCGAACTAGGGGGGAGAAACGCGTCACAGATACGCAGTATTTT.

This clone was seen a few times. The rearrangement uses TRBV5-4 and TRBJ2-1; D remains ambiguous. Germline loops: CDR1 SGHNT, CDR2 YYREEE (reference sequence). With 2 bases removed from V and 0 bases from J, the gap between germline ends came to 9 bases. The CDR3 totals 15 residues. This CDR3 is CASSLGRNSYNEQFF. The CDR3 DNA reads TGTGCCAGCAGCTTAGGGCGGAACTCCTACAATGAGCAGTTCTTC.

V and J are TRBV7-9 and TRBJ1-1; weak D call: TRBD1 (5 bases). The CDR3 is made up of 16 amino acids. Germline-derived CDR1 and CDR2 are SEHNR and FQNEAQ (reference sequence). V lost 5 bases and J lost 0, with 16 bases in between. CDR3 protein: CASSLGTPSMNTEAFF. The CDR3 DNA reads as TGTGCCAGCAGCCTTGGGACCCCGAGTATGAACACTGAAGCTTTCTTT.

The genes are TRBV24-1 and TRBJ2-5, with 11 bases fitting TRBD1. CDR1 and CDR2 (germline): KGHDR, SFDVKD. The CDR3 is 15 amino acids. Trimming at V came to 4 bases and at J to 6 bases, leaving 6 bases not matched to a gene. DNA for the CDR3: TGTGCCACCAGTGAATGGACAGGGGGCGGACAGACCCAGTACTTC. This sequence encodes CATSEWTGGGQTQYF.

CDR3 in DNA: TGCGCCAGCAGCCAAGAACCCAGCGGGATAGGCGAGCAGTACTTC. Protein: CASSQEPSGIGEQYF. This chain connects TRBV4-3 to TRBJ2-7, with 7 bases aligning to TRBD2. CDR1 and CDR2 from the germline V gene are LGHNA and YSLEER. The V gene end was trimmed by 0 bases and the J gene end by 6 bases; junction bases not matched to a gene: 8. There are 15 residues in the CDR3.

This chain joins TRBV3-1 (or the pseudogene TRBV3-2) and TRBJ2-5; D is undetermined. The germline gives CDR1 LGHDT, CDR2 YNNKEL (reference sequence). The CDR3 spans 13 residues. V lost 1 base and J 1 base, leaving 4 bases between the germline ends. The CDR3 DNA reads as TGTGCCAGCAGCCAAGGGCTCCAAGAGACCCAGTACTTC. Translating gives CASSQGLQETQYF.

The V call is TRBV24-1, the J call TRBJ2-1; perhaps TRBD2 as D (6 bases). V shed 3 bases and J shed 0 bases, with 11 bases lying between them. The germline V gene encodes CDR1 KGHDR and CDR2 SFDVKD. This CDR3 comprises 16 residues. DNA for the CDR3: TGTGCCACCAGTGATCCCGGGGGAAACTCCTACAATGAGCAGTTCTTC. Translated, it gives CATSDPGGNSYNEQFF.

J is TRBJ2-3 and V is TRBV5-1; 8 bases map to TRBD2. V lost 2 bases, J lost 5 bases, and 7 bases stayed unmatched. The germline V gene has CDR1 SGHRS and CDR2 YFSETQ. This CDR3 region has 15 residues. CDR3 sequence (DNA): TGCGCCAGCAGCTTAACGGGACTAGGAAGAGATACGCAGTATTTT. The encoded protein is CASSLTGLGRDTQYF.